Each of the 27 T cell receptor beta chains below was sequenced from the same sample in a study of T-cell reconstitution after alpha-beta-depleted transplantation in children. A TCRbeta library incorporating unique molecular identifiers was prepared. TCRdb analysed the PCR reads with MiXCR anew, one entry per CDR3 protein. The sample lists 97,000 or so distinct CDR3 sequences, approximately 6% occurring once. Material: PBMCs, mostly from graft donor cells, obtained 60 days after TCRalphabeta/CD19-depleted stem cell transplant. The receptors originated from a female patient aged 2-10 years who had a stem cell transplant for Fanconi anemia, so the T cells may come from the graft donor.

The V and J genes are TRBV11-2 and TRBJ1-3; D gene ambiguous. The CDR3 totals 11 residues. The ends were cut back, 1 base at V and 8 bases at J, with 3 bases in the middle. Germline CDR1 and CDR2: SGHAT and FQNNGV. CDR3 bases: TGTGCCAGCAGCTTAGGGGACACCATATATTTT. Translated: CASSLGDTIYF.

This clonotype was detected many times. This chain joins TRBV5-5 and TRBJ1-1; maybe TRBD1 (5 bases). CDR1 and CDR2 from the germline V gene are SGHKS and YYEKEE (reference sequence). V lost 0 bases to trimming and J lost 6 bases, with 12 bases between them. This CDR3 has 14 amino acids. In nucleotides, the CDR3 is TGTGCCAGCAGCTTGGAGGGGAGGCCAGCTGAAGCTTTCTTT. Translation gives CASSLEGRPAEAFF.

In its sample, this clonotype was seen a few times. The V and J genes are TRBV6-2 or TRBV6-3 and TRBJ2-3; D remains ambiguous. Germline CDR1 MNHEY, CDR2 SVGEGT. This CDR3 has 9 residues. Trimming left V 11 bases short and J 4 bases short, with 4 bases between. The CDR3 spells CAGSDTQYF. The CDR3, as DNA: TGTGCCGGCTCAGATACGCAGTATTTT.

This clonotype appeared many times. The chain recombines TRBV29-1 with TRBJ2-3, with 7 bases that match TRBD2. After removal of 7 bases from V and 3 bases from J, the junction contained 4 bases not matched to a gene. The CDR3 is made up of 12 amino acids. CDR1 is SQVTM and CDR2 is ANQGSEA in the germline V gene. In DNA form, the CDR3 reads TGCAGCGACTGGGAGGGGACAGATACGCAGTATTTT. This codes for CSDWEGTDTQYF.

Points on this clonotype: This likely comes from a read error, as the CDR3 has no conserved phenylalanine or tryptophan at its end. The chain is built from TRBV7-9 and TRBJ1-3; 8 bases line up with TRBD1. Germline lookup yields CDR1 SEHNR and CDR2 FQNEAQ (reference sequence). This CDR3 is built from 15 residues. Trimming took 2 bases from V and 4 from J; bases not matched to a gene: 4. The CDR3 is CASSLRTGKGNTIYY. The CDR3 DNA follows: TGTGCCAGCAGCTTACGGACAGGGAAGGGAAACACCATATATTAT.

This clonotype was observed many times. The V gene is TRBV3-1, the J gene TRBJ1-2; D remains ambiguous. From germline, CDR1 is LGHDT and CDR2 YNNKEL (reference sequence). The CDR3 runs to 13 residues. V gave up 4 bases and J gave up 4 bases, with 10 bases separating them. CDR3 protein: CASSPGFPYGYTF. CDR3 bases: TGTGCCAGCAGCCCCGGGTTCCCCTATGGCTACACCTTC.

J is TRBJ1-1 and V is TRBV7-9; TRBD1 agrees at 9 bases. Germline loops: CDR1 SEHNR, CDR2 FQNEAQ (reference sequence). After removal of 3 bases from V and 2 bases from J, the junction contained 4 bases not matched to a gene. CDR3 length: 15 amino acids. CDR3 nucleotides: TGTGCCAGCAGCTTTACAGGGGGCATCAACACTGAAGCTTTCTTT. Translation gives CASSFTGGINTEAFF. Together with reference TRBV7-9 and TRBJ1-1, the CDR3 gives the full variable domain: DTGVSQNPRHKITKRGQNVTFRCDPISEHNRLYWYRQTLGQGPEFLTYFQNEAQLEKSRLLSDRFSAERPKGSFSTLEIQRTEQGDSAMYLCASSFTGGINTEAFFGQGTRLTVV.

V usage is TRBV7-2 and J usage is TRBJ2-1; 13 nucleotides line up with TRBD2. Trimming cost V 7 bases and J 8 bases; bases outside gene matches: 8. The germline V gene has CDR1 SGHTA and CDR2 FQGNSA. The CDR3 spans 15 residues. The CDR3 sequence is CASTQLAGGRHEQFF. The CDR3 DNA sequence: TGTGCCAGCACCCAACTAGCGGGGGGGCGCCATGAGCAGTTCTTC.

This clonotype turned up a few times. V usage is TRBV3-1 and J usage is TRBJ1-1, with D possibly TRBD1 on 5 matching bases. The CDR3 contains 13 residues. The V end lost 8 bases, the J end lost 1 base, and 11 bases lay between the germline ends. Germline V lookup: CDR1 LGHDT, CDR2 YNNKEL (reference sequence). CDR3 DNA: TGTGCCAGCGGGACGGGTTGGAACACTGAAGCTTTCTTT. This gives the protein CASGTGWNTEAFF.

This clonotype has at least ten counts. The chain links TRBV20-1 to TRBJ2-1; maybe TRBD2 (6 bases). V dropped 1 base and J dropped 3 bases, with 16 bases sitting between them. This CDR3 has 16 amino acids. The V gene's germline CDR1 is DFQATT and CDR2 SNEGSKA (reference sequence). The CDR3 spells CSARVGLANNYNEQFF. CDR3 coding DNA: TGCAGTGCTAGAGTCGGCCTAGCGAATAACTACAATGAGCAGTTCTTC.

V gene TRBV5-1 combines with J gene TRBJ2-7, with a possible D match to TRBD2 (6 bases). The CDR3 has 13 amino acids. V lost 2 bases and J lost 5, with 11 bases in between. Germline-derived CDR1 and CDR2 are SGHRS and YFSETQ. The CDR3: CASSLPGSHEQYF. CDR3 nucleotide sequence: TGCGCCAGCAGCTTACCCGGGAGCCACGAGCAGTACTTC.

Only a few counts were recorded for this clonotype. The genes are TRBV29-1 and TRBJ1-2; D possibly corresponds to TRBD1 (5 bases). Trimming shortened V by 7 bases and J by 7 bases, and 22 bases separated the two germline ends. There are 14 residues in the CDR3. The germline V gene encodes CDR1 SQVTM and CDR2 ANQGSEA. DNA of the CDR3: TGCAGCGCGAAAGAGTACCAGGGTAGGGCTGGCTACACCTTC. Translating gives CSAKEYQGRAGYTF.

Ten or more counts support this clonotype. The limits of the CDR3 on the DNA are not certain, so only TCRdb's listed CDR3 is given. The V call is TRBV24-1, the J call TRBJ2-2; the table's D call TRBD1 went unverified against the DNA. Germline CDR1 is KGHDR and CDR2 is SFDVKD. The CDR3 length is 15 residues, termini included. CDR3 protein: CATSDWDRTPGSCFF.

This chain connects TRBV5-1 to TRBJ2-4; D gene unclear. Trimming removed 0 bases at V and 9 bases at J, with 10 bases between. CDR3 length: 13 residues. Germline CDR1 and CDR2: SGHRS and YFSETQ. The CDR3 here is CASSLEQNAIQYF. CDR3 in DNA: TGCGCCAGCAGCTTGGAACAGAATGCCATTCAGTACTTC.

This clonotype was detected many times. The rearrangement links TRBV11-2 to TRBJ2-3; tentatively, D is TRBD2 (6 bases). CDR1 and CDR2 from the germline V gene are SGHAT and FQNNGV. V was shortened by 4 bases and J by 4 bases, with 15 bases between the two germline ends. This CDR3 is built from 15 residues. The CDR3 region is CASSYRLVSADTQYF. The CDR3 DNA reads as TGTGCCAGCAGCTACCGACTAGTGTCGGCAGATACGCAGTATTTT. The full variable domain, rest sourced from reference TRBV11-2 and TRBJ2-3, is EAGVAQSPRYKIIEKRQSVAFWCNPISGHATLYWYQQILGQGPKLLIQFQNNGVVDDSQLPKDRFSAERLKGVDSTLKIQPAKLEDSAVYLCASSYRLVSADTQYFGPGTRLTVL.

The table lists this clonotype with a few counts. The chain joins TRBV2 to TRBJ2-1, with D tentatively TRBD1 (6 bases). Trimming cost V 6 bases and J 4 bases, with 10 bases left between them. Germline CDR1 and CDR2: SNHLY and FYNNEI. The CDR3 length is 13 residues. Here the CDR3 DNA reads TGTGCCAGCAGAGTACAGGGATACAATGAGCAGTTCTTC. Protein: CASRVQGYNEQFF.

This clonotype came up many times. This chain links TRBV4-2 with TRBJ2-1; TRBD2 matches 7 bases. Germline-derived CDR1 and CDR2 are LGHNA and YNFKEQ. The CDR3 runs to 17 residues. Trimming removed 3 bases from V and 0 bases from J; junction bases left unmatched: 8. CDR3 amino acids: CASSQRDYPSSYNEQFF. Written as DNA, the CDR3 is TGTGCCAGCAGCCAGAGGGACTACCCGAGCTCCTACAATGAGCAGTTCTTC.

This clonotype was seen ten or more times. This chain uses TRBV20-1 with TRBJ2-3; D remains unclear. The germline CDR1 and CDR2 sequences are DFQATT and SNEGSKA (reference sequence). The CDR3 length is 13 residues. CDR3 nucleotide sequence: TGCAGCGCGATTCGCGATCGCACAGATACGCAGTATTTT. This codes for CSAIRDRTDTQYF.

V usage is TRBV11-3 and J usage is TRBJ2-1; the D gene is possibly TRBD2 (6 bases). The germline gives CDR1 SGHNT, CDR2 YENEEA. The V gene lost 8 bases and the J gene lost 4 bases, with 21 bases spanning the gap. This CDR3 spans 16 amino acids. The CDR3 DNA reads as TGTGCCAGCCAAGTCTGGGCGGGGAGTGATTACAATGAGCAGTTCTTC. Amino acid sequence: CASQVWAGSDYNEQFF. The whole variable domain, remainder taken from reference TRBV11-3 and TRBJ2-1, is EAGVVQSPRYKIIEKKQPVAFWCNPISGHNTLYWYLQNLGQGPELLIRYENEEAVDDSQLPKDRFSAERLKGVDSTLKIQPAELGDSAVYLCASQVWAGSDYNEQFFGPGTRLTVL.

This clonotype was recorded at least ten times. This rearrangement joins TRBV28 to TRBJ2-5, with TRBD2 as a possible D gene (7 bases). The CDR3 length is 16 residues. Germline V gene lookup returns CDR1 MDHEN and CDR2 SYDVKM. V shed 8 bases and J shed 5 bases, with 24 bases lying between them. In DNA, the CDR3 is TGTGCCAGCGGCCACATCGGGGGGCAAGGGGCGGAGACCCAGTACTTC. This encodes CASGHIGGQGAETQYF.

This clonotype was counted a few times. The chain links TRBV5-1 to TRBJ2-1; D might be TRBD1 (5 bases). Germline assignment: CDR1 SGHRS and CDR2 YFSETQ. Deletions cut 0 bases from V and 7 bases from J, with 14 bases between. CDR3 size: 15 residues. CDR3 loop: CASSLGQKGWNEQFF. CDR3 coding DNA: TGCGCCAGCAGCTTGGGACAGAAGGGATGGAATGAGCAGTTCTTC.

The chain uses TRBV19 and TRBJ2-7, with D perhaps TRBD2 (5 bases). This CDR3 region has 12 residues. Looked up from germline, CDR1 is LNHDA and CDR2 is SQIVND (reference sequence). The germline V and J ends were trimmed by 5 bases and 3 bases, with 8 bases remaining between them. The CDR3 nucleotides are TGTGCCAGTAGTTCGGGGAGCTACGAGCAGTACTTC. Protein sequence: CASSSGSYEQYF.

The chain is built from TRBV24-1 and TRBJ2-5; 7 bases fit TRBD1. Germline loops: CDR1 KGHDR, CDR2 SFDVKD. Unmatched junction bases numbered 6, after V lost 4 bases and J lost 2 bases. There are 15 residues in the CDR3. CDR3 residues: CATSDKGTAQETQYF. Written as DNA, the CDR3 is TGTGCCACCAGTGACAAAGGGACAGCTCAAGAGACCCAGTACTTC.

This clonotype showed up many times. The gene calls are TRBV4-2 and TRBJ2-7; 9 bases align to TRBD2. Trimming took 6 bases from V and 4 from J; bases not matched to a gene: 7. CDR3 size: 14 residues. Germline-derived CDR1 and CDR2 are LGHNA and YNFKEQ. The CDR3 coding sequence is TGTGCCAGCAGTCCTAGCGGGATGGGTTACGAGCAGTACTTC. Amino acids: CASSPSGMGYEQYF.

Ten or more counts support this clonotype. This chain joins TRBV27 and TRBJ2-7; TRBD1 might be the D (5 bases). This CDR3 has 15 amino acids. The germline V gene has CDR1 MNHEY and CDR2 SMNVEV (reference sequence). V lost 3 bases, J lost 2 bases, and 14 bases lay in between. The CDR3 is CASSFVLSGPYEQYF. DNA for the CDR3: TGTGCCAGCAGTTTTGTCTTGTCAGGGCCCTACGAGCAGTACTTC.

At least ten counts were recorded for this clonotype. The chain is built from TRBV7-9 and TRBJ2-5; D possibly corresponds to TRBD1 (5 bases). Deletions cut 1 base from V and 6 bases from J, with 9 bases between. The length of the CDR3 is 13 residues. Germline loops: CDR1 SEHNR, CDR2 FQNEAQ (reference sequence). CDR3 nucleotide sequence: TGTGCCAGCAGCTTAGAGGGGTGGAAGACCCAGTACTTC. It is translated as CASSLEGWKTQYF.

This chain uses TRBV5-1 with TRBJ1-1, with 10 bases fitting TRBD1. Germline CDR1 SGHRS, CDR2 YFSETQ. The CDR3 is made up of 14 amino acids. The ends lost 4 bases at V and 4 bases at J; junction bases unmatched: 4. The CDR3 is CASSARTGGTEAFF. In DNA, the CDR3 is TGCGCCAGCAGCGCCAGGACAGGGGGCACTGAAGCTTTCTTT. Drawing the rest from reference TRBV5-1 and TRBJ1-1, the complete variable domain is KAGVTQTPRYLIKTRGQQVTLSCSPISGHRSVSWYQQTPGQGLQFLFEYFSETQRNKGNFPGRFSGRQFSNSRSEMNVSTLELGDSALYLCASSARTGGTEAFFGQGTRLTVV.